Described below is a single TCR beta chain sequence and its context. These data originate in a study of CD8 T cells in Susac syndrome. The authors reverse transcribed roughly 0.5 to 1 ug RNA with random hexamers. One entry per CDR3 protein results from TCRdb running MiXCR on the immunoSEQ multiplex PCR reads. The sample holds some 400,000 distinct CDR3 sequences, approximately 85% seen once. Control patients had untreated stable or active relapsing-remitting multiple sclerosis by revised McDonald criteria. Negative isolation yielded the CD8+ and CD4+ T cells, while FACS enriched the TEMRA cells. With V trimmed by 0 bases and J by 3 bases, 11 bases remained unmatched. The CDR3 contains 18 residues. Per the germline V gene, CDR1 is MGHRA and CDR2 is YSYEKL.

Sequenced sample: CD8+ T cells from PBMCs. This chain joins TRBV4-1 and TRBJ2-7, with 10 nucleotides matching TRBD1. This TCR came from a human donor with multiple sclerosis. The DNA for the CDR3 is TGCGCCAGCAGCCAAGAAGGCGTAGGACAGGGGGAAGGCTACGAGCAGTACTTC. Protein product: CASSQEGVGQGEGYEQYF.